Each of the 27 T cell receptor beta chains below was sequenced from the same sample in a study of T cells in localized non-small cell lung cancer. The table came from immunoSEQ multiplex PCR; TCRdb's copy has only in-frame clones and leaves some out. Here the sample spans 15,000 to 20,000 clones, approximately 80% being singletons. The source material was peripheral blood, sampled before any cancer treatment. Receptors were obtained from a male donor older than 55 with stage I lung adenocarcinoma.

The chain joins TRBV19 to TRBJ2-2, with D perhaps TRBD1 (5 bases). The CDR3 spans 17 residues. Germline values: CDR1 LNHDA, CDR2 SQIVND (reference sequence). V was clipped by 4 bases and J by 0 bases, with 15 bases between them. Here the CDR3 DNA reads TGTGCCAGTAGTACATCCCTCGGACATGCGAACACCGGGGAGCTGTTTTTT. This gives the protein CASSTSLGHANTGELFF.

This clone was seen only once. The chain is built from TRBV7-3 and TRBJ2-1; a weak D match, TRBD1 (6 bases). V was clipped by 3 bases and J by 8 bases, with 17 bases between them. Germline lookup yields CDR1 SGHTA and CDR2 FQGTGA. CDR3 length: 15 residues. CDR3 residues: CASSFPGAARDEQFF. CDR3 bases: TGTGCCAGCAGCTTTCCAGGGGCCGCTCGAGATGAGCAGTTCTTC.

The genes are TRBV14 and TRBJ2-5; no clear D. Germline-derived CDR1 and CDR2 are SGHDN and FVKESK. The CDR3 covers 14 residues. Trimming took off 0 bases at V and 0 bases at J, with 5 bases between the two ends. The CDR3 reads CASSQEGYQETQYF. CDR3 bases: TGTGCCAGCAGCCAAGAAGGGTACCAAGAGACCCAGTACTTC.

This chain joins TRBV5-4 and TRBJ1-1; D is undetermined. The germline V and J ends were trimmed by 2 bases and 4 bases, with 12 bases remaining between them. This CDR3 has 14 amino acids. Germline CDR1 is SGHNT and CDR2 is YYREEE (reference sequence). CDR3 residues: CASSLVGPVTEAFF. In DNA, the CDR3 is TGTGCCAGCAGCTTAGTGGGCCCCGTCACTGAAGCTTTCTTT.

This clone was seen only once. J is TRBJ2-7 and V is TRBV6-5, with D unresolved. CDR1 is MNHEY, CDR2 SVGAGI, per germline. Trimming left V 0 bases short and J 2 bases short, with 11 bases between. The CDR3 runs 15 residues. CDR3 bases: TGTGCCAGCAGTTACTCCTTGACAAACCCCTACGAGCAGTACTTC. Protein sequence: CASSYSLTNPYEQYF.

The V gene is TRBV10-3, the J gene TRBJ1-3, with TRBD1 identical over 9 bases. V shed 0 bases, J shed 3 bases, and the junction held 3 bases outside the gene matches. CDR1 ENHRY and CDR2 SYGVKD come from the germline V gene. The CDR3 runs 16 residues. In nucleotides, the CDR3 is TGTGCCATCAGTGAGTCGGGGACAGGGCGTGGAAACACCATATATTTT. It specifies CAISESGTGRGNTIYF.

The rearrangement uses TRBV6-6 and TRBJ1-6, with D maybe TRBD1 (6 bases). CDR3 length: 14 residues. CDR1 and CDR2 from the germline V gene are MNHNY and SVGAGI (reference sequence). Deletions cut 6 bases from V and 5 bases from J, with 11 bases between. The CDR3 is CASSHRVDNSPLHF. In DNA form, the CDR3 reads TGTGCCAGCAGCCACAGGGTAGATAATTCACCCCTCCACTTT.

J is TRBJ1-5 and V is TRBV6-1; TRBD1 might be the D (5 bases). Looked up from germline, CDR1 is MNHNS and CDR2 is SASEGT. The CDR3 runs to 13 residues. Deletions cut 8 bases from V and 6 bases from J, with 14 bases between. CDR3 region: CASVGGTGQPQHF. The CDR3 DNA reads TGTGCCAGCGTTGGAGGGACGGGTCAGCCCCAGCATTTT.

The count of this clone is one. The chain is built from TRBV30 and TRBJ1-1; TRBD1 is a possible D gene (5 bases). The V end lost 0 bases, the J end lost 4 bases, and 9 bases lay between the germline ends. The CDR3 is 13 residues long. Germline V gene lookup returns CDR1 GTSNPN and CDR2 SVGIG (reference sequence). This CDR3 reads CAWSVGLITEAFF. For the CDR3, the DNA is TGTGCCTGGAGTGTGGGACTGATCACTGAAGCTTTCTTT.

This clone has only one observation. DNA for the CDR3: TGTGCCAGCAGACCCGGTGGTACTAACTATGGCTACACCTTC. Translation: CASRPGGTNYGYTF. This chain joins TRBV6-6 and TRBJ1-2, with D hard to call. Trimming took 6 bases from V and 0 from J, leaving 11 bases between them. Germline V gene lookup returns CDR1 MNHNY and CDR2 SVGAGI (reference sequence). The CDR3 covers 14 residues.

CDR3 loop: CASSLDGTQGGNNEQFF. The CDR3 DNA is TGCGCCAGCAGCTTGGACGGGACTCAGGGGGGAAACAATGAGCAGTTCTTC. This chain uses TRBV5-1 with TRBJ2-1, with a tentative D call TRBD1 (7 bases). Looked up from germline, CDR1 is SGHRS and CDR2 is YFSETQ. The V end lost 0 bases, the J end lost 5 bases, and 18 bases lay between the germline ends. This CDR3 comprises 17 residues.

DNA for the CDR3: TGTGCCAGCAGCGCGACTAGCGGGTCCTCCTACGAGCAGTACTTC. Residues: CASSATSGSSYEQYF. The chain recombines TRBV2 with TRBJ2-7; 10 bases map to TRBD2. CDR3 length: 15 amino acids. V shed 6 bases and J 0 bases; nucleotides not matched to a gene: 5. Per the germline V gene, CDR1 is SNHLY and CDR2 is FYNNEI.

CDR3 in DNA: TGTGCCAGCAGTGAAGCGGGGCCGAACACTGAAGCTTTCTTT. Protein: CASSEAGPNTEAFF. The J gene is TRBJ1-1, the V gene TRBV6-1, with D maybe TRBD1 (5 bases). This CDR3 is built from 14 residues. Germline V lookup: CDR1 MNHNS, CDR2 SASEGT. V lost 0 bases to trimming and J lost 1 base, with 6 bases between them.

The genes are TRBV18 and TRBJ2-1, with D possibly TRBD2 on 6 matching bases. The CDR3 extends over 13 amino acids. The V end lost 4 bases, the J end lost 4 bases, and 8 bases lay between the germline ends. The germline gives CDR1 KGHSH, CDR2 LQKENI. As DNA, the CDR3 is TGTGCCAGCTCACAGAGCGGGTACAATGAGCAGTTCTTC. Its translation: CASSQSGYNEQFF.

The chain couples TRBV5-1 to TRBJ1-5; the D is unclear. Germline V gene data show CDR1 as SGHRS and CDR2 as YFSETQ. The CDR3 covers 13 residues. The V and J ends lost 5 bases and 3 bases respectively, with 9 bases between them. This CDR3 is CASRFQPNQPQHF. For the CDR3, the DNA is TGCGCCAGCAGGTTCCAGCCCAATCAGCCCCAGCATTTT. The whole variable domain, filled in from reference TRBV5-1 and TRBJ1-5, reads KAGVTQTPRYLIKTRGQQVTLSCSPISGHRSVSWYQQTPGQGLQFLFEYFSETQRNKGNFPGRFSGRQFSNSRSEMNVSTLELGDSALYLCASRFQPNQPQHFGDGTRLSIL.

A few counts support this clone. CDR3 protein: CASSQTGSGETQYF. The CDR3 region has the DNA TGTGCCAGCAGCCAAACAGGGAGTGGAGAGACCCAGTACTTC. The chain combines TRBV14 with TRBJ2-5; a possible D gene is TRBD1 (6 bases). Trimming shortened V by 2 bases and J by 4 bases, and 11 bases separated the two germline ends. Germline CDR1 reads SGHDN; CDR2 reads FVKESK. This CDR3 is built from 14 residues.

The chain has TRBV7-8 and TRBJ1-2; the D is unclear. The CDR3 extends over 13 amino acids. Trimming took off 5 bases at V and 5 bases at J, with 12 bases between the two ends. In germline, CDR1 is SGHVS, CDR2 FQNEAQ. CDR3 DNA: TGTGCCAGCAGCCAACTGACGGTGTATGGCTACACCTTC. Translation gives CASSQLTVYGYTF. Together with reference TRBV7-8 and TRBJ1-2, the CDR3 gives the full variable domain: GAGVSQSPRYKVAKRGQDVALRCDPISGHVSLFWYQQALGQGPEFLTYFQNEAQLDKSGLPSDRFFAERPEGSVSTLKIQRTQQEDSAVYLCASSQLTVYGYTFGSGTRLTVV.

The CDR3: CASSLATDTQYF. The CDR3, as DNA: TGCGCCAGCAGCCTCGCCACAGATACGCAGTATTTT. The V gene is TRBV5-1, the J gene TRBJ2-3; D is uncertain. Per the germline V gene, CDR1 is SGHRS and CDR2 is YFSETQ. The CDR3 is 12 amino acids. V gave up 4 bases and J gave up 2 bases, with 5 bases separating them.

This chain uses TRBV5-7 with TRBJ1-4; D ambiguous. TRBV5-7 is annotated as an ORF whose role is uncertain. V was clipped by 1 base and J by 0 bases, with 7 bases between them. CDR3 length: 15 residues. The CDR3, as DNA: TGTGCCAGCAGCTTGCTGGCTACAACTAATGAAAAACTGTTTTTT. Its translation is CASSLLATTNEKLFF.

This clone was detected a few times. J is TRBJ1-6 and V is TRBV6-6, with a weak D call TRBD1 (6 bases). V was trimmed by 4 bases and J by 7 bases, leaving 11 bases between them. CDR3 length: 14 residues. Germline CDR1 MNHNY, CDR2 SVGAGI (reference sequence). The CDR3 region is CASSSRDTNSPLHF. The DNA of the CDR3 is TGTGCCAGCAGTTCCCGGGACACAAATTCACCCCTCCACTTT.

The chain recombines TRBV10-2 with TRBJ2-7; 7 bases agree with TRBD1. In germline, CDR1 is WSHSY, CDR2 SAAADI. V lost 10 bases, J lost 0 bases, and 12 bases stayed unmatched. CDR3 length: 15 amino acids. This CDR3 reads CATQPQGQYSYEQYF. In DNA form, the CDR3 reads TGCGCCACCCAACCCCAGGGACAGTACTCCTACGAGCAGTACTTC.

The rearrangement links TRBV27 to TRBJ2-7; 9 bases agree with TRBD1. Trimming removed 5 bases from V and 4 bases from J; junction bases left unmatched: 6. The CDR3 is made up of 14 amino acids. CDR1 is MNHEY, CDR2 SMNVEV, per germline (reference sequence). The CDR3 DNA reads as TGTGCCAGCAGTCGGGACAGGGAGCATTACGAGCAGTACTTC. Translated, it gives CASSRDREHYEQYF.

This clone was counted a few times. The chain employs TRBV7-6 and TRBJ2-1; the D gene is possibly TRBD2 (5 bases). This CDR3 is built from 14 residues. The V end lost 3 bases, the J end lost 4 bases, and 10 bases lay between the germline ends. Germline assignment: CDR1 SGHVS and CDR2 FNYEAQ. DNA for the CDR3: TGTGCCAGCAGCTTGACTACCTCGTACAATGAGCAGTTCTTC. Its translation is CASSLTTSYNEQFF.

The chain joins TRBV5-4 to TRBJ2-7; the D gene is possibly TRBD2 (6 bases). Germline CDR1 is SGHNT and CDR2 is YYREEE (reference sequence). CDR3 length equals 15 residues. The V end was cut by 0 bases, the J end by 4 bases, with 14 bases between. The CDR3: CASSLGTEGLYEQYF. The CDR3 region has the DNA TGTGCCAGCAGCTTGGGGACGGAGGGGCTTTACGAGCAGTACTTC.

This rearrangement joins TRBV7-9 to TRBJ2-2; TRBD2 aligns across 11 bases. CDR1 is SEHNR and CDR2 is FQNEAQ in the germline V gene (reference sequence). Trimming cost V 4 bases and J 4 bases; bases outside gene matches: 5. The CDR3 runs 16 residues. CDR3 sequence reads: CASSSTSGTGTGELFF. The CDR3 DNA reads TGTGCCAGCAGCTCGACTAGCGGGACGGGCACCGGGGAGCTGTTTTTT.

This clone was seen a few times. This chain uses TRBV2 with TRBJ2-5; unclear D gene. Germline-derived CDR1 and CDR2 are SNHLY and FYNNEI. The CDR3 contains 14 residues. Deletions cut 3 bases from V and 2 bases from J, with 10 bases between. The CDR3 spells CASSDSQFQETQYF. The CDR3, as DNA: TGTGCCAGCAGTGACAGCCAGTTTCAAGAGACCCAGTACTTC.

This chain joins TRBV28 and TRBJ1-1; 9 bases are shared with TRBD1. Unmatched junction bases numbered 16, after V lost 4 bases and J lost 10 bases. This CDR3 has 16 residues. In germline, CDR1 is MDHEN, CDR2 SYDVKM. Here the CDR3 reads CASSSPGGTGSGRAFF. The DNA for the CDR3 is TGTGCCAGCAGTTCCCCAGGCGGGACAGGGAGCGGGAGAGCTTTCTTT.